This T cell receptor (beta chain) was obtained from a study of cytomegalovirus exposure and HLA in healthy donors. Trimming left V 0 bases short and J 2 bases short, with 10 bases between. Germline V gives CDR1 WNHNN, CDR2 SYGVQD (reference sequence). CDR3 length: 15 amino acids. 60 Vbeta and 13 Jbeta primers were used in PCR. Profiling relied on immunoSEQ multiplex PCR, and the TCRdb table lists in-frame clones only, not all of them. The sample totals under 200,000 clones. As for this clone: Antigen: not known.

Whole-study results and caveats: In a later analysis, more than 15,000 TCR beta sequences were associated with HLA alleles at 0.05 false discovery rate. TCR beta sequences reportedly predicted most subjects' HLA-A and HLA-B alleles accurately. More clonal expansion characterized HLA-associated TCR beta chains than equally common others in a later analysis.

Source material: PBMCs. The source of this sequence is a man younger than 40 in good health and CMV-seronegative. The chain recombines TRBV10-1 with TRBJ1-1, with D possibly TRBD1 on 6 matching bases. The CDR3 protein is CASSESPGANTEAFF. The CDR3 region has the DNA TGCGCCAGCAGTGAGTCGCCAGGGGCAAACACTGAAGCTTTCTTT.